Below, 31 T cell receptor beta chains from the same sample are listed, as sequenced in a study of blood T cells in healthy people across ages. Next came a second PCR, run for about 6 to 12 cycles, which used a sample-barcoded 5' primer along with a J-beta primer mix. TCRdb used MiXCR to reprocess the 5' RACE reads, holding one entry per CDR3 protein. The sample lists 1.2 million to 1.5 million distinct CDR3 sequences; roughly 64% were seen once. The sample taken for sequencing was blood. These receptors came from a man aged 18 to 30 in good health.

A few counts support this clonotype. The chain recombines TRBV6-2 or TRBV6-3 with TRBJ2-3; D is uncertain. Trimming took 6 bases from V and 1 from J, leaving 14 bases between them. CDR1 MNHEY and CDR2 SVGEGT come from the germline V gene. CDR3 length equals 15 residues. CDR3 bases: TGTGCCAGCAGCCAAGAGAGTGAGGGCACAGATACGCAGTATTTT. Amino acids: CASSQESEGTDTQYF.

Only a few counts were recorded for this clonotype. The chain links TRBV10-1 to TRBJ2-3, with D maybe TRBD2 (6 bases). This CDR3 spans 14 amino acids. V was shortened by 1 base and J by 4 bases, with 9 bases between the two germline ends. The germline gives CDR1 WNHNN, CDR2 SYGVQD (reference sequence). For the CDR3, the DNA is TGCGCCAGCAGTGAGTTGGAGGGGTCAGATACGCAGTATTTT. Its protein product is CASSELEGSDTQYF.

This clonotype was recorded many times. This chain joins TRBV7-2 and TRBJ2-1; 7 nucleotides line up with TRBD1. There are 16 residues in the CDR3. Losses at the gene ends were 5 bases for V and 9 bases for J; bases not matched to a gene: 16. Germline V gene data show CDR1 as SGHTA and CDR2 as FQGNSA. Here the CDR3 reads CASSLRQGSGGGEQFF. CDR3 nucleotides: TGTGCCAGCAGCCTACGACAGGGAAGCGGTGGTGGTGAGCAGTTCTTC.

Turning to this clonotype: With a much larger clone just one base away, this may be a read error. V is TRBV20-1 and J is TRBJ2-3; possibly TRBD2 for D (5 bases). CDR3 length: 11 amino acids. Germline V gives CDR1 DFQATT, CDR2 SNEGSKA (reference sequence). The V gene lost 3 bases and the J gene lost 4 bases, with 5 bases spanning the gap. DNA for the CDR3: TGCAGTGCTAGTAGCGCAGATACGCAGTATTTT. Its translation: CSASSADTQYF.

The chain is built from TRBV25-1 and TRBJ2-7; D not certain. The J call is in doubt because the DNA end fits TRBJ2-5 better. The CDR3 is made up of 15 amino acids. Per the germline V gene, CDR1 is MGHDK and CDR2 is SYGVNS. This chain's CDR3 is CASSPIGRAQETQYF. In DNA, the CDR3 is TGTGCCAGCAGTCCCATCGGTAGGGCCCAAGAGACCCAGTACTTC.

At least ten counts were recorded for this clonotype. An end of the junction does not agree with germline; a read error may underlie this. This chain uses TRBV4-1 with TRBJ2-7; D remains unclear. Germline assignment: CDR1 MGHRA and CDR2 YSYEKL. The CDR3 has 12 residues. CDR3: CASSQVGYEQYF. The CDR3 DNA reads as TGTGCCAGCAGCCAAGTCGGGTACGAGCAGTACTTC.

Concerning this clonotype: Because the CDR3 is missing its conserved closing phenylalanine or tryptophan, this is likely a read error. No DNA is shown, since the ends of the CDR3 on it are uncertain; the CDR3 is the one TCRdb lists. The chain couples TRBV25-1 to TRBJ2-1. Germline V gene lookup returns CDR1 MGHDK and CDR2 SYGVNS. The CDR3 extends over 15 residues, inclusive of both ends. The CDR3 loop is CASSEDVNYGYTFGS.

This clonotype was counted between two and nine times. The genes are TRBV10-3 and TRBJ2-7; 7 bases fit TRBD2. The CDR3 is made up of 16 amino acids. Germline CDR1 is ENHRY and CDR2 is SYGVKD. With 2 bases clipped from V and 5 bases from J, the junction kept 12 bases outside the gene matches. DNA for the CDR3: TGTGCCATCAGTGAGCCGGCCCGTGCGGGAGTAAACGAGCAGTACTTC. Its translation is CAISEPARAGVNEQYF.

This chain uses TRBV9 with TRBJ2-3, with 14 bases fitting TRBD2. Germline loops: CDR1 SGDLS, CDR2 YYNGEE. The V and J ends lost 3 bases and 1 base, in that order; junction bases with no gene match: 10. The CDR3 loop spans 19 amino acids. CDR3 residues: CASSAWVGGLAGGTDTQYF. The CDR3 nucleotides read TGTGCCAGCAGCGCGTGGGTCGGGGGACTAGCGGGGGGCACAGATACGCAGTATTTT.

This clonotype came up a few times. CDR3 loop: CASRRATRSGYTF. CDR3 nucleotides: TGTGCCAGCAGGCGGGCTACCAGGAGTGGCTACACCTTC. The V gene is TRBV6-5, the J gene TRBJ1-2, with D hard to call. The CDR3 sequence is 13 residues long. Looked up from germline, CDR1 is MNHEY and CDR2 is SVGAGI. Trimming stripped 6 bases from V and 7 bases from J, with 15 bases between.

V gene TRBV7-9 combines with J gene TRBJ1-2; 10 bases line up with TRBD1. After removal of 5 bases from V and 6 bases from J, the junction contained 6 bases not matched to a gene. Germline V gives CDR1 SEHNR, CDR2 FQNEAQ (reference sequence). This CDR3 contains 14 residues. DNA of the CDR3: TGTGCCAGCAGCCGAGCCGGGACAGGGGATGGCTACACCTTC. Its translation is CASSRAGTGDGYTF. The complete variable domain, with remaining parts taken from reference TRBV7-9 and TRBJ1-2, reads DTGVSQNPRHKITKRGQNVTFRCDPISEHNRLYWYRQTLGQGPEFLTYFQNEAQLEKSRLLSDRFSAERPKGSFSTLEIQRTEQGDSAMYLCASSRAGTGDGYTFGSGTRLTVV.

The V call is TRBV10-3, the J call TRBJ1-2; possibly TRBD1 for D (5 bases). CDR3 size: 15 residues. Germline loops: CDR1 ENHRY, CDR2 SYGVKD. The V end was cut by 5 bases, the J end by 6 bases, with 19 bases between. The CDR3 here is CAISNRVWGEDGYTF. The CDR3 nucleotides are TGTGCCATCAGTAACCGGGTGTGGGGGGAGGATGGCTACACCTTC.

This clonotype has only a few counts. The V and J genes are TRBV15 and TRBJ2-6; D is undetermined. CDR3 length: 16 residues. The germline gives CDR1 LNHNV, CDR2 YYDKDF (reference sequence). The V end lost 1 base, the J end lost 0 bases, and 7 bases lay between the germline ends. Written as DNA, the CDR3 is TGTGCCACCAGCAGAGTGTCGAGCTCTGGGGCCAACGTCCTGACTTTC. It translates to CATSRVSSSGANVLTF.

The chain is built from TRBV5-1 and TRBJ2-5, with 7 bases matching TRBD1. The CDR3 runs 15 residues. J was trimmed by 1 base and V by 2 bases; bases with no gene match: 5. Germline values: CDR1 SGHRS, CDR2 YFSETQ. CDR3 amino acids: CASSFRTGTQETQYF. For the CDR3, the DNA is TGCGCCAGCAGCTTCCGGACAGGCACCCAAGAGACCCAGTACTTC.

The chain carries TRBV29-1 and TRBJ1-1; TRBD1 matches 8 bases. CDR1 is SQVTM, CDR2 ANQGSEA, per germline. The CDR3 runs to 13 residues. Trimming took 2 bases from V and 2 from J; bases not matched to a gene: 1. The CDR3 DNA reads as TGCAGCGTTGAAACAGGGGGTAACACTGAAGCTTTCTTT. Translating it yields CSVETGGNTEAFF.

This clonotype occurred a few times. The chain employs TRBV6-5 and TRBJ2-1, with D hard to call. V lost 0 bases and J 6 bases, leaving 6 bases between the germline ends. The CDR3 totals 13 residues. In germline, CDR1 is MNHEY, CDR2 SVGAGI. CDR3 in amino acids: CASSYSPINEQFF. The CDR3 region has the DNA TGTGCCAGCAGTTACTCCCCAATCAATGAGCAGTTCTTC.

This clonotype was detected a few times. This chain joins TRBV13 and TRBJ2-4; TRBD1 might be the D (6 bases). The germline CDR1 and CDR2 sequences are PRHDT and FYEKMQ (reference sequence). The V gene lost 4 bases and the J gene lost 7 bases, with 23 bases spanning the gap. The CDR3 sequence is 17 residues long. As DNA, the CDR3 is TGTGCCAGCAGCTCTCACCGGGACAAGGAAAGAGATAACATTCAGTACTTC. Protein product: CASSSHRDKERDNIQYF.

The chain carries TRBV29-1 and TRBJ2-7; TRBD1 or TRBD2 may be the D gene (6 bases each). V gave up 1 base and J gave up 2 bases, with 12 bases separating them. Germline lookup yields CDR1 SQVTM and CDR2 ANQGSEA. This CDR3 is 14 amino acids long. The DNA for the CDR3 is TGCAGCGTTGAAGTGTCCGGGGGCGCCTACGAGCAGTACTTC. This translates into CSVEVSGGAYEQYF.

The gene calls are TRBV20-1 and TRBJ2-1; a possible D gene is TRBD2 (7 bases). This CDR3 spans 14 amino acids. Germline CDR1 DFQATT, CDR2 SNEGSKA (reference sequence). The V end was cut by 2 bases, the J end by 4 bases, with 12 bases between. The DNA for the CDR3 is TGCAGTGCTAGAAGGGGGGGCGCTTACAATGAGCAGTTCTTC. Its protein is CSARRGGAYNEQFF.

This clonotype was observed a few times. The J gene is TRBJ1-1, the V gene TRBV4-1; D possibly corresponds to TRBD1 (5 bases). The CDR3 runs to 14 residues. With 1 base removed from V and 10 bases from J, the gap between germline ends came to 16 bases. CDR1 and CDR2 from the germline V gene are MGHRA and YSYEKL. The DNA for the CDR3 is TGCGCCAGCAGCCAAGCCTCAGGTGGGGGGGGAGCTTTCTTT. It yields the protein CASSQASGGGGAFF.

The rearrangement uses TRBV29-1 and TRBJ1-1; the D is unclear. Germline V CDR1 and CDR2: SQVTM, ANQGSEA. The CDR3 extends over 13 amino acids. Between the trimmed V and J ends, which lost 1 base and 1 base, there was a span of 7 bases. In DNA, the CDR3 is TGCAGCGTTGAAGCAGTCAGGAACACTGAAGCTTTCTTT. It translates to CSVEAVRNTEAFF.

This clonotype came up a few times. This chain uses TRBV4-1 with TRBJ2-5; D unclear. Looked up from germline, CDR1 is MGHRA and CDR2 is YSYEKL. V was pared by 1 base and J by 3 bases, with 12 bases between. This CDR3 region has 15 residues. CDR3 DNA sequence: TGCGCCAGCAGCCAAGGCTCAAACCTAAAAGAGACCCAGTACTTC. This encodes CASSQGSNLKETQYF.

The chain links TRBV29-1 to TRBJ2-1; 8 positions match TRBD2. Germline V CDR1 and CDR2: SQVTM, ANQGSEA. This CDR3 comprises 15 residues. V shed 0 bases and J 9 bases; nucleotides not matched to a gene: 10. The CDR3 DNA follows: TGCAGCGTTGAAGAGGGGCTGGCGGGAGGAGGTGAGCAGTTCTTC. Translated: CSVEEGLAGGGEQFF.

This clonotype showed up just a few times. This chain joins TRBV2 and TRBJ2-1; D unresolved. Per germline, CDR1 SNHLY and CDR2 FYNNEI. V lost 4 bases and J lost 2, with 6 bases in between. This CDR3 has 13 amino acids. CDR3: CASSVTTYNEQFF. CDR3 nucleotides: TGTGCCAGCAGTGTAACGACCTACAATGAGCAGTTCTTC.

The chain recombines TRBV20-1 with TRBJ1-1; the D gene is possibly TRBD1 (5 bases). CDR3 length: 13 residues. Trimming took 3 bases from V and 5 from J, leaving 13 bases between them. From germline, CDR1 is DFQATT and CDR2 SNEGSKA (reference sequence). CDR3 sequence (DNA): TGCAGTGCTAGGGATACTGGGGGGACTGAAGCTTTCTTT. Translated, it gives CSARDTGGTEAFF.

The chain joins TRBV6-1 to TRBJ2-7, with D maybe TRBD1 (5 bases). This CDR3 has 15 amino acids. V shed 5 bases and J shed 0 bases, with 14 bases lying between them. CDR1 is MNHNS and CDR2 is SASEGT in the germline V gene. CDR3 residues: CASSMADTISYEQYF. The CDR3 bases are TGTGCCAGCAGTATGGCGGACACCATCTCCTACGAGCAGTACTTC.

The CDR3 nucleotides are TGCAGTGCTAGAGGGGTAGCGGGATCTCAGACCCAGTACTTC. Residues: CSARGVAGSQTQYF. The chain employs TRBV20-1 and TRBJ2-5; 8 bases line up with TRBD2. The CDR3 covers 14 residues. After removal of 1 base from V and 6 bases from J, the junction contained 7 bases not matched to a gene. Germline V gives CDR1 DFQATT, CDR2 SNEGSKA (reference sequence).

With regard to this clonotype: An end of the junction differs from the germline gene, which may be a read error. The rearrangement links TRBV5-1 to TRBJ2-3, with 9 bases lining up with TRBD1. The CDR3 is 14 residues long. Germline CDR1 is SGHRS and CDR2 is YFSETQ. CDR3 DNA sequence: TGCGCCAGCAGTCCGGGACAGGGCACAGATGCGCAGTATTTT. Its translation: CASSPGQGTDAQYF.

The CDR3 loop reads CASLGGAVHQPQHF. DNA of the CDR3: TGTGCCAGTCTTGGGGGGGCCGTGCATCAGCCCCAGCATTTT. The V and J genes are TRBV28 and TRBJ1-5; a possible D gene is TRBD1 (6 bases). From germline, CDR1 is MDHEN and CDR2 SYDVKM. V was cut by 9 bases and J by 5 bases, with 17 bases left in between. The CDR3 consists of 14 residues.

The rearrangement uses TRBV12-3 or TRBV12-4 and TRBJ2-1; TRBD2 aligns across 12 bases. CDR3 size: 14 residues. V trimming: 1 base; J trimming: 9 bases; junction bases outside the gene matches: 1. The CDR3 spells CASSLGLAGAEQFF. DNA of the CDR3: TGTGCCAGCAGTTTAGGACTAGCGGGGGCTGAGCAGTTCTTC.

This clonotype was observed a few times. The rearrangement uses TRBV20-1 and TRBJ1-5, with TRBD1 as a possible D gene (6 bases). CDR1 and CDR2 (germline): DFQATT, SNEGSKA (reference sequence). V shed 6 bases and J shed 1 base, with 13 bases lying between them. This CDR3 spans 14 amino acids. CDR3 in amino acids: CSALTGTSNQPQHF. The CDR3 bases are TGCAGTGCCCTGACAGGTACGAGCAATCAGCCCCAGCATTTT.